This note documents a single T cell receptor beta chain sequence. The target of this receptor is not known. Base qualities are not at hand, and no much larger clone is one base apart. TCRbeta CDR3 regions were amplified from genomic DNA by means of the immunoSEQ Assay, a bias-controlled multiplex PCR. Under the source paper's analysis protocol: Within the assay, amplification of reference gene primers was used to estimate how many nucleated cells each sample contained. To quantify the absolute abundance of each unique TCRbeta CDR3 rearrangement, sequence reads were collapsed and filtered. For each sample, productive Simpson clonality was calculated as the square root of Simpson's diversity index across productive rearrangements. The source is immuneACCESS, and TCRdb retained only in-frame sequences with V and J called. Part of the clones is not carried over; for the studies checked, unresolved V genes explain less than half of this, and the remainder is unexplained. Clonal size and the V and J genes are those of that table, whereas D and trimming came from the DNA. Recorded for this sample are approximately 150,000 clones; around 84% of them occurred a single time. Approximately 8.3% of the sample lies in the top ten.

As encoded in the germline V gene, CDR1 is SGHVS while CDR2 is FNYEAQ. V has 1 base trimmed and J has 7 bases trimmed; junction bases matching no gene number 8. The CDR3 runs 17 residues from the cysteine to the phenylalanine. Only the CDR3 DNA stays, 51 bases, in frame from base 1. The record originates from a study of blood T cell repertoires in COVID-19 (TCRdb year 2020). In terms of the full investigation: The collaborator samples originated in the United States, Italy and Spain and spanned the acute and convalescent phases of COVID-19. The samples were drawn from two sources: the first 160 participants of the ongoing ImmuneRACE study, and 950 to 1,500 subjects contributed by 6 global collaborators. A de-identified subject ID, COVID-19 status, age in years and sex were almost always included in the sample metadata. HLA class I and class II types, where available, came from metadata supplied by the sample provider rather than from assay-based typing. Deeply sampled blood TCRbeta repertoires from subjects exposed to, actively infected with, or recovered from COVID-19 were included in the dataset. The prospective study material was composed of cDNA or gDNA derived from T cells, B-cell-depleted T cells, or PBMCs. The repertoires were made available in a free public database intended to serve as a resource for research on the immune response to SARS-CoV-2.

Collaborating institutions collected whole blood in K2EDTA tubes following their own protocols. For TCRbeta analysis, collaborators shipped samples as frozen whole blood, isolated PBMCs, or DNA extracted from either of those sample types. The study at large found these results: The quantity of clinical and demographic metadata differed by source and by participant and was supplied without curation.

This TCR was sampled from a woman aged 55-69 years with acute or convalescent COVID-19. The rearranged chain carries TRBV7-6 and TRBJ2-1, and 12 junction bases match TRBD2. The specimen sequenced was peripheral blood. The sequence in DNA is TGTGCCAGCAGCTTAGGGACTAGCGGGGCCCTAGGAAATGAGCAGTTCTTC. This translates into CASSLGTSGALGNEQFF.